One and the same sample provided the 17 T cell receptor beta chains below, sequenced in a study of regulatory T cells in long-lasting Graves disease (dated by TCRdb to the early 2020s). Receptors were amplified or captured by multiplex PCR. TCRdb shows the sequencer as Illumina HiSeq 4000. TCR beta libraries were built with iRepertoire HTBI primers and Arm-PCR amplification of CDR3 regions. TCRdb cleaned the public reads at Q25 with fastp, built clones with MiXCR and kept in-frame beta chains. Here each entry gathers all rows of one CDR3 protein and keeps the most common genes and DNA. This sample gives roughly 220,000 distinct CDR3 sequences in total; about 18% of them show up just once. The ten largest clones add up to 22% of the sample. In the paper's terms, the time point label means: newly diagnosed GD, antithyroid drugs for less than 3 months. For both TCR sequencing and RNA sequencing, RNA was extracted from PBMCs in TRIzol.

The sequences come from peripheral blood mononuclear cells (PBMCs), collected at new diagnosis, from a patient treated with antithyroid drugs. These receptors were obtained from a female donor with Graves disease.

This clonotype was seen at least ten times. CDR3 loop: CASSHVASGSYGEQYF. DNA of the CDR3: TGTGCCAGCTCCCATGTGGCTAGCGGGAGTTATGGGGAGCAGTACTTC. The chain couples TRBV18 to TRBJ2-7; 10 bases agree with TRBD2. CDR1 is KGHSH and CDR2 is LQKENI in the germline V gene. The CDR3 totals 16 residues. V trimming: 6 bases; J trimming: 7 bases; junction bases outside the gene matches: 15.

This clonotype was found many times. The V and J genes are TRBV29-1 and TRBJ2-1, with D perhaps assigned TRBD1 or TRBD2 (5 bases each). The CDR3 runs to 12 residues. V was pared by 3 bases and J by 8 bases, with 11 bases between. Germline loops: CDR1 SQVTM, CDR2 ANQGSEA. The CDR3 loop is CSVDGVRDEQFF. The CDR3 coding sequence is TGCAGCGTTGACGGGGTCAGGGATGAGCAGTTCTTC.

This clonotype has just a few counts. The chain employs TRBV24-1 and TRBJ2-2; D not resolved. The V end was cut by 2 bases, the J end by 4 bases, with 16 bases between. Germline V gives CDR1 KGHDR, CDR2 SFDVKD. The CDR3 has 17 residues. The CDR3 DNA reads TGTGCCACCAGTGATTCCCCGACACCTTCGGGCACCGGGGAGCTGTTTTTT. Its protein product is CATSDSPTPSGTGELFF.

The chain combines TRBV4-3 with TRBJ1-4, with D uncertain. This CDR3 spans 15 amino acids. In germline, CDR1 is LGHNA, CDR2 YSLEER. Trimming left V 2 bases short and J 3 bases short, with 10 bases between. CDR3 residues: CASSQWSKPNEKLFF. CDR3 in DNA: TGCGCCAGCAGCCAATGGTCGAAACCTAATGAAAAACTGTTTTTT.

As concerns this clonotype: Given a far larger clone just one base away, this is likely a sequencing read error. It is likely a read error, because the conserved phenylalanine at the end of the CDR3 is missing. This rearrangement joins TRBV7-9 to TRBJ2-1; D tentatively reads TRBD1 or TRBD2 (5 bases each). The J call may be incorrect, as the DNA end agrees better with TRBJ2-5. This CDR3 spans 15 amino acids. Germline V gene data show CDR1 as SEHNR and CDR2 as FQNEAQ (reference sequence). CDR3 residues: CASSARGVEGETQYL. The CDR3 region has the DNA TGTGCCAGCAGCGCTAGAGGGGTGGAAGGAGAGACCCAGTACTTG.

This clonotype was seen a handful of times. This may stem from a read error, because a much larger clone lies one nucleotide away. The chain links TRBV10-3 to TRBJ1-1, with D tentatively TRBD1 (6 bases). The V gene's germline CDR1 is ENHRY and CDR2 SYGVKD. The length of the CDR3 is 17 residues. As DNA, the CDR3 is TGTGCCAGCAGTGAGTCGATCGTCCTGGGGGCGAACACTGAAGCTTTCTTT. Translating it yields CASSESIVLGANTEAFF.

This clonotype has a count of ten or more. CDR3 loop: CASSPGRGNEQFF. CDR3 bases: TGTGCCAGCAGTCCCGGCCGGGGAAATGAGCAGTTCTTC. The chain is built from TRBV7-2 and TRBJ2-1, with D perhaps TRBD2 (5 bases). V was clipped by 6 bases and J by 7 bases, with 13 bases between them. Germline V gene sequence: CDR1 SGHTA, CDR2 FQGNSA. This CDR3 has 13 residues.

This clonotype was seen repeatedly, ten times or more. The chain recombines TRBV7-2 with TRBJ1-1, with 9 positions matching TRBD1. CDR1 SGHTA and CDR2 FQGNSA come from the germline V gene. CDR3 length: 14 amino acids. V was clipped by 3 bases and J by 5 bases; unmatched bases: 4. The CDR3 bases are TGTGCCAGCAGCTTCCGACAGGGGGGGACTGAAGCTTTCTTT. Encoded protein: CASSFRQGGTEAFF.

There are many counts of this clonotype. The chain is built from TRBV6-1 and TRBJ1-5, with D possibly matching TRBD1 (5 bases). The V gene lost 5 bases and the J gene lost 0 bases, with 11 bases spanning the gap. Germline-derived CDR1 and CDR2 are MNHNS and SASEGT. There are 15 residues in the CDR3. CDR3 DNA sequence: TGTGCCAGCAGTCAGGGAGCTAATAGCAATCAGCCCCAGCATTTT. Amino acid sequence: CASSQGANSNQPQHF.

This clonotype was seen many times. The chain links TRBV7-2 to TRBJ1-3, with a tentative D call TRBD1 (6 bases). The length of the CDR3 is 14 residues. Germline CDR1 SGHTA, CDR2 FQGNSA. Deletions cut 3 bases from V and 4 bases from J, with 10 bases between. CDR3 sequence: CASSFGGAGNTIYF. CDR3 sequence (DNA): TGTGCCAGCAGCTTTGGGGGGGCAGGAAACACCATATATTTT.

This clonotype was counted many times. This chain uses TRBV19 with TRBJ2-3, with D perhaps matching TRBD1 or TRBD2 (7 bases each). The CDR3 length is 14 residues. Germline assignment: CDR1 LNHDA and CDR2 SQIVND (reference sequence). The V and J ends lost 7 bases and 0 bases respectively, with 11 bases between them. This CDR3 reads CASKRDSSTDTQYF. DNA of the CDR3: TGTGCCAGTAAGCGGGACAGCAGCACAGATACGCAGTATTTT.

Points on this clonotype: A read error is the likely source, as a far larger clone sits one nucleotide away. V and J are TRBV7-8 and TRBJ1-1; no clear D gene. This CDR3 is built from 13 residues. Germline assignment: CDR1 SGHVS and CDR2 FQNEAQ. In nucleotides, the CDR3 is TGTGCCGGCAGCTTCCACCCAGCCACTGAAGCTTTCTTT. Its protein product is CAGSFHPATEAFF.

This clonotype appeared many times. This chain joins TRBV20-1 and TRBJ2-1, with TRBD2 as a possible D gene (6 bases). V gave up 0 bases and J gave up 8 bases, with 17 bases separating them. This CDR3 is 15 amino acids long. The germline V gene has CDR1 DFQATT and CDR2 SNEGSKA (reference sequence). CDR3 residues: CSARDGSGASDEQFF. The CDR3 DNA is TGCAGTGCTAGAGATGGGTCGGGAGCTTCGGATGAGCAGTTCTTC.

This clonotype was found many times. The chain carries TRBV12-3 or TRBV12-4 and TRBJ2-1; D gene uncertain. The V end lost 7 bases, the J end lost 8 bases, and 15 bases lay between the germline ends. The CDR3 is 13 residues long. CDR3 in amino acids: CASTTEVTDEQFF. In DNA form, the CDR3 reads TGTGCCAGCACCACCGAGGTTACCGATGAGCAGTTCTTC.

This clonotype was observed at least ten times. The rearrangement joins TRBV24-1 to TRBJ2-5; TRBD1 aligns across 7 bases. The V and J ends lost 3 bases and 2 bases, in that order; junction bases with no gene match: 17. Germline V lookup: CDR1 KGHDR, CDR2 SFDVKD. The CDR3 is 19 amino acids. The CDR3 sequence: CATSDPAVHTGVAQETQYF. The CDR3 nucleotides are TGTGCCACCAGTGATCCTGCCGTCCACACAGGGGTGGCACAAGAGACCCAGTACTTC.

This clonotype was observed many times. The genes are TRBV20-1 and TRBJ2-3; TRBD2 aligns across 7 bases. CDR1 is DFQATT and CDR2 is SNEGSKA in the germline V gene (reference sequence). The CDR3 covers 15 residues. V trimming: 3 bases; J trimming: 0 bases; junction bases outside the gene matches: 6. The CDR3, as DNA: TGCAGTGCTAGTGCCCTAGCGGCCAGCACAGATACGCAGTATTTT. This encodes CSASALAASTDTQYF.

This clonotype was observed at least ten times. This chain links TRBV7-2 with TRBJ2-1; D is ambiguous. The CDR3 contains 13 residues. Germline CDR1 SGHTA, CDR2 FQGNSA. V lost 5 bases to trimming and J lost 3 bases, with 8 bases between them. The CDR3, as DNA: TGTGCCAGCAGCCGCCACGGCTACAATGAGCAGTTCTTC. This encodes CASSRHGYNEQFF.